A single sample is the source of the 30 T cell receptor beta chains below, sequenced in a study of T-cell memory formation after mild COVID-19. One entry per CDR3 protein results from TCRdb running MiXCR on the 5' RACE reads. This sample has 210,000 or so distinct CDR3 sequences, with about 11% found just once. Material: PBMCs or a T cell subset sorted from them (not recorded which). The receptors were gathered from a man between 18 and 29 years old who had mild COVID-19 (a few samples of this study predate the infection). Cell type and time point are not known.

There are a few counts of this clonotype. V usage is TRBV11-1 and J usage is TRBJ2-5; TRBD2 matches 10 bases. The CDR3 contains 16 residues. Germline values: CDR1 SGHAT, CDR2 FQDESV (reference sequence). The V gene end was trimmed by 5 bases and the J gene end by 0 bases; junction bases not matched to a gene: 6. DNA of the CDR3: TGTGCCAGCAGCCCCAGACTAGCGGGCCACCAAGAGACCCAGTACTTC. Translated: CASSPRLAGHQETQYF.

The V gene is TRBV12-3 or TRBV12-4, the J gene TRBJ2-7; 12 nucleotides align to TRBD2. V was clipped by 5 bases and J by 6 bases; unmatched bases: 14. This CDR3 is built from 17 residues. CDR3 protein: CASSPGTSGRGRIEQYF. The CDR3 bases are TGTGCCAGCAGTCCCGGGACTAGCGGGCGGGGTCGTATCGAGCAGTACTTC.

V and J are TRBV12-3 or TRBV12-4 and TRBJ2-5; possible D gene TRBD1, 6 bases. The CDR3 length is 13 residues. The V gene lost 8 bases and the J gene lost 3 bases, with 13 bases spanning the gap. CDR3 bases: TGTGCCAGCGGCATCTCAGGGGAAGAGACCCAGTACTTC. Translation gives CASGISGEETQYF.

This clonotype was observed many times. V gene TRBV24-1 combines with J gene TRBJ2-1; D possibly corresponds to TRBD2 (5 bases). V was trimmed by 5 bases and J by 5 bases, leaving 12 bases between them. Germline V CDR1 and CDR2: KGHDR, SFDVKD. CDR3 size: 14 residues. In DNA form, the CDR3 reads TGTGCCACCAGTGCCGGACTGCCGAACAATGAGCAGTTCTTC. It yields the protein CATSAGLPNNEQFF.

The V gene is TRBV6-5, the J gene TRBJ1-2; maybe TRBD1 (6 bases). V lost 6 bases and J lost 5, with 19 bases in between. CDR1 and CDR2 from the germline V gene are MNHEY and SVGAGI. CDR3 size: 15 residues. CDR3 residues: CASSPDSSPLYGYTF. The CDR3 DNA follows: TGTGCCAGCAGCCCGGACAGCAGCCCCCTGTATGGCTACACCTTC.

This clonotype was seen a handful of times. This sequence joins TRBV15 and TRBJ1-2, with 8 positions matching TRBD1. Trimming removed 0 bases from V and 6 bases from J; junction bases left unmatched: 6. Looked up from germline, CDR1 is LNHNV and CDR2 is YYDKDF (reference sequence). CDR3 length equals 15 residues. The CDR3 protein is CATSRDTTGGNGYTF. The CDR3 coding sequence is TGTGCCACCAGCAGAGATACAACAGGGGGAAATGGCTACACCTTC.

The gene calls are TRBV12-3 or TRBV12-4 and TRBJ2-3; 7 nucleotides agree with TRBD2. The CDR3 is 16 residues long. J lost 0 bases, V lost 2 bases, and 5 bases had no gene match. The CDR3 sequence is CASSLFSGRSTDTQYF. The CDR3 region has the DNA TGTGCCAGCAGTTTATTTAGCGGGCGCAGCACAGATACGCAGTATTTT.

This clonotype was counted between two and nine times. CDR3 in DNA: TGTGCCAGCAGTTCTCGGTTTAACGGGGACAGGGAAGAGACCCAGTACTTC. It yields the protein CASSSRFNGDREETQYF. The rearrangement links TRBV6-2 or TRBV6-3 to TRBJ2-5, with 9 bases identical to TRBD1. This CDR3 is built from 17 residues. Germline assignment: CDR1 MNHEY and CDR2 SVGEGT. The V segment lost 4 bases and the J segment 3 bases; nucleotides outside the gene matches: 12.

The CDR3 DNA sequence: TGTGCCAGCAGCTTAGCATCTCCAACACCCCTCCACTTT. Translated: CASSLASPTPLHF. The chain recombines TRBV7-9 with TRBJ1-6; D remains unclear. CDR3 length: 13 residues. The germline CDR1 and CDR2 sequences are SEHNR and FQNEAQ (reference sequence). The V end lost 0 bases, the J end lost 11 bases, and 8 bases lay between the germline ends.

CDR3 nucleotide sequence: TGTGCCAGCAGCTTGGTGTTTCGTATTAGGAATTCACCCCTCCACTTT. This gives the protein CASSLVFRIRNSPLHF. This rearrangement joins TRBV5-6 to TRBJ1-6; D remains unclear. The CDR3 extends over 16 amino acids. Trimming cost V 0 bases and J 7 bases, with 14 bases left between them. Germline assignment: CDR1 SGHDT and CDR2 YYEEEE.

The table lists this clonotype with a few counts. This chain uses TRBV7-9 with TRBJ2-1; D tentatively reads TRBD1 or TRBD2 (6 bases each). The CDR3 loop spans 17 amino acids. In germline, CDR1 is SEHNR, CDR2 FQNEAQ (reference sequence). V was cut by 1 base and J by 7 bases, with 20 bases left in between. CDR3 loop: CASSLGWWSGARNEQFF. The CDR3, as DNA: TGTGCCAGCAGCTTAGGGTGGTGGTCGGGGGCGAGAAATGAGCAGTTCTTC.

Regarding this clonotype: The CDR3 does not end in the conserved phenylalanine or tryptophan, so this is likely a read error. The chain is built from TRBV15 and TRBJ1-2, with a weak D call TRBD1 (5 bases). This CDR3 comprises 16 residues. Trimming took off 0 bases at V and 0 bases at J, with 11 bases between the two ends. Germline-derived CDR1 and CDR2 are LNHNV and YYDKDF (reference sequence). CDR3 protein: CATSRDPTGANYGYTL. In DNA form, the CDR3 reads TGTGCCACCAGCAGAGATCCCACAGGAGCTAACTATGGCTACACCTTA.

Only a few counts were recorded for this clonotype. The V call is TRBV5-1, the J call TRBJ1-2; 8 bases match TRBD1. This CDR3 region has 13 residues. Germline CDR1 SGHRS, CDR2 YFSETQ. Unmatched junction bases numbered 5, after V lost 6 bases and J lost 4 bases. CDR3: CASKTGGAYGYTF. DNA of the CDR3: TGCGCCAGCAAAACAGGGGGGGCCTATGGCTACACCTTC.

The chain carries TRBV6-5 and TRBJ2-1; 9 bases map to TRBD1. Unmatched junction bases numbered 3, after V lost 0 bases and J lost 6 bases. The CDR3 sequence is 15 residues long. CDR1 and CDR2 (germline): MNHEY, SVGAGI. CDR3 loop: CASSYSGQGPNEQFF. The CDR3, as DNA: TGTGCCAGCAGTTACTCAGGACAGGGGCCCAATGAGCAGTTCTTC.

This clonotype was seen a handful of times. The chain carries TRBV27 and TRBJ2-3; D is possibly TRBD1 (6 bases). Trimming pared 6 bases from V and 6 bases from J, leaving 19 bases between. The CDR3 is 15 amino acids. From germline, CDR1 is MNHEY and CDR2 SMNVEV (reference sequence). The CDR3 here is CASSLRGSGGDTQYF. CDR3 sequence (DNA): TGTGCCAGCAGCCTCAGGGGCTCCGGAGGTGATACGCAGTATTTT.

This chain uses TRBV4-1 with TRBJ2-7, with D hard to call. This CDR3 is built from 14 residues. CDR1 is MGHRA, CDR2 YSYEKL, per germline. Between the trimmed V and J ends, which lost 4 bases and 3 bases, there was a span of 13 bases. CDR3 sequence (DNA): TGCGCCAGCAGCCCGAAAGGCCAGAGCTACGAGCAGTACTTC. This translates into CASSPKGQSYEQYF.

In its sample, this clonotype was seen many times. As DNA, the CDR3 is TGTGCCAGCAGCTTCGGTATGTTGGGGACTGAAGCTTTCTTT. Its translation: CASSFGMLGTEAFF. The chain recombines TRBV5-5 with TRBJ1-1; D gene uncertain. This CDR3 is built from 14 residues. With 2 bases removed from V and 5 bases from J, the gap between germline ends came to 13 bases. Per the germline V gene, CDR1 is SGHKS and CDR2 is YYEKEE (reference sequence).

The V call is TRBV11-1, the J call TRBJ2-3; no clear D. Germline CDR1 and CDR2: SGHAT and FQDESV (reference sequence). V gave up 8 bases and J gave up 0 bases, with 24 bases separating them. This CDR3 comprises 18 residues. In DNA, the CDR3 is TGTGCCAGCGGCTGGTCTCGTGCAGGAAAGACTAGCACAGATACGCAGTATTTT. Its translation is CASGWSRAGKTSTDTQYF.

The gene calls are TRBV5-1 and TRBJ2-5; the D call may be TRBD1 or TRBD2 (5 bases each). Germline assignment: CDR1 SGHRS and CDR2 YFSETQ. The CDR3 length is 17 residues. V was trimmed by 0 bases and J by 3 bases, leaving 18 bases between them. The CDR3 loop reads CASSLGVGPRGEETQYF. CDR3 nucleotides: TGCGCCAGCAGCTTGGGTGTCGGGCCCCGAGGGGAAGAGACCCAGTACTTC.

This clonotype appeared many times. This chain connects TRBV6-5 to TRBJ2-5; a possible D gene is TRBD2 (7 bases). The CDR3 contains 14 residues. V was trimmed by 8 bases and J by 2 bases, leaving 15 bases between them. The germline CDR1 and CDR2 sequences are MNHEY and SVGAGI. CDR3 amino acids: CASRGGGLQETQYF. CDR3 bases: TGTGCCAGCCGGGGCGGGGGCTTACAAGAGACCCAGTACTTC.

This clonotype was detected a few times. The V gene is TRBV5-4, the J gene TRBJ2-2, with 10 bases fitting TRBD1. Germline loops: CDR1 SGHNT, CDR2 YYREEE (reference sequence). The CDR3 runs to 17 residues. The ends lost 4 bases at V and 6 bases at J; junction bases unmatched: 12. The CDR3 DNA sequence: TGTGCCAGCAGCCCGGTATACAGGACAGGGGGGGCCGGGGAGCTGTTTTTT. Its translation is CASSPVYRTGGAGELFF.

V gene TRBV9 combines with J gene TRBJ1-1; no clear D. Germline-derived CDR1 and CDR2 are SGDLS and YYNGEE. There are 15 residues in the CDR3. V was clipped by 3 bases and J by 0 bases, with 12 bases between them. CDR3 in amino acids: CASSDGKNMNTEAFF. In nucleotides, the CDR3 is TGTGCCAGCAGCGACGGAAAGAACATGAACACTGAAGCTTTCTTT.

This clonotype turned up a few times. The chain is built from TRBV6-2 or TRBV6-3 and TRBJ2-4; D uncertain. The V end lost 0 bases, the J end lost 8 bases, and 14 bases lay between the germline ends. The V gene's germline CDR1 is MNHEY and CDR2 SVGEGT. The length of the CDR3 is 15 residues. The CDR3 coding sequence is TGTGCCAGCAGTTACTCTGACTCGACATTGTACATTCAGTACTTC. The encoded protein is CASSYSDSTLYIQYF.

This clonotype was counted a few times. The chain couples TRBV12-3 or TRBV12-4 to TRBJ1-5; D not certain. Trimming cost V 5 bases and J 5 bases, with 16 bases left between them. The length of the CDR3 is 15 residues. CDR3 DNA sequence: TGTGCCAGCAGTCCCCCGGGAGGGAGAGATCAGCCCCAGCATTTT. The encoded protein is CASSPPGGRDQPQHF.

V gene TRBV19 combines with J gene TRBJ2-5, with D tentatively TRBD2 (5 bases). Trimming shortened V by 1 base and J by 5 bases, and 5 bases separated the two germline ends. This CDR3 is built from 12 residues. CDR1 and CDR2 from the germline V gene are LNHDA and SQIVND (reference sequence). CDR3 protein: CASSIGGETQYF. The CDR3 DNA is TGTGCCAGTAGTATAGGCGGGGAGACCCAGTACTTC.

The table lists this clonotype with many counts. This rearrangement joins TRBV5-4 to TRBJ1-2; D gene ambiguous. Germline assignment: CDR1 SGHNT and CDR2 YYREEE (reference sequence). The V and J ends lost 7 bases and 4 bases respectively, with 14 bases between them. The CDR3 is 13 amino acids. CDR3 coding DNA: TGTGCCAGCGGCCTACTCGGGCTCTATGGCTACACCTTC. It codes for CASGLLGLYGYTF.

The chain's CDR3 is CASSSQGARETQYF. The CDR3, as DNA: TGCGCCAGCAGCTCACAGGGGGCTAGAGAGACCCAGTACTTC. The V gene is TRBV5-1, the J gene TRBJ2-5; 9 bases match TRBD1. J lost 4 bases, V lost 3 bases, and 4 bases had no gene match. The CDR3 runs 14 residues. CDR1 is SGHRS, CDR2 YFSETQ, per germline.

The genes are TRBV11-2 and TRBJ2-7; D is possibly TRBD1 (5 bases). V was clipped by 5 bases and J by 2 bases, with 10 bases between them. Germline CDR1 is SGHAT and CDR2 is FQNNGV. CDR3 size: 13 residues. The CDR3 bases are TGTGCCAGCAGCATCACGGACACCTACGAGCAGTACGTC. Translated: CASSITDTYEQYV.

In its sample, this clonotype was seen a few times. The chain employs TRBV7-2 and TRBJ1-2, with a possible D match to TRBD1 (5 bases). With 1 base removed from V and 4 bases from J, the gap between germline ends came to 13 bases. Germline CDR1 SGHTA, CDR2 FQGNSA. The CDR3 length is 15 residues. CDR3 sequence reads: CASSLDRGRFYGYTF. DNA of the CDR3: TGTGCCAGCAGCTTAGATCGGGGGAGATTCTATGGCTACACCTTC.

This clonotype was detected only a few times. The genes are TRBV5-1 and TRBJ1-5, with D perhaps TRBD1 (5 bases). The CDR3 extends over 15 amino acids. Trimming removed 4 bases at V and 6 bases at J, with 17 bases between. Germline values: CDR1 SGHRS, CDR2 YFSETQ. CDR3 in DNA: TGCGCCAGCAGCCCGGCGGGCAGGGTAGGTCAGCCCCAGCATTTT. This codes for CASSPAGRVGQPQHF.